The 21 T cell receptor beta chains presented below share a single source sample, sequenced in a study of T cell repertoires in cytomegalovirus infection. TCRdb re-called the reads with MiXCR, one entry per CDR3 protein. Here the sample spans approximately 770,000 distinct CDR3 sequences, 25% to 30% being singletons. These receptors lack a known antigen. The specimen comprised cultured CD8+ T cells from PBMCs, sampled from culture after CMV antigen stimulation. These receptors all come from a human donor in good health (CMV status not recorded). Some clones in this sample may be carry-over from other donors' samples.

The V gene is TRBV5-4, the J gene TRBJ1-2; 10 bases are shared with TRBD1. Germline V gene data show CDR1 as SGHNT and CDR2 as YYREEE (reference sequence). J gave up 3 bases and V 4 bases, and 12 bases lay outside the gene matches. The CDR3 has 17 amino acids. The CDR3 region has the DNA TGTGCCAGCAGCGAGGGGACAGGGGCACCAGGGTACTATGGCTACACCTTC. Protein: CASSEGTGAPGYYGYTF. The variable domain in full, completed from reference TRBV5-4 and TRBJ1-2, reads ETGVTQSPTHLIKTRGQQVTLRCSSQSGHNTVSWYQQALGQGPQFIFQYYREEENGRGNFPPRFSGLQFPNYSSELNVNALELDDSALYLCASSEGTGAPGYYGYTFGSGTRLTVV.

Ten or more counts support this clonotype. In nucleotides, the CDR3 is TGTGCCAGCAGCACCCGGGACGGAGGCTCTGGGGCCAACGTCCTGACTTTC. Its protein is CASSTRDGGSGANVLTF. The chain recombines TRBV7-9 with TRBJ2-6; either TRBD1 or TRBD2 may supply D (5 bases each). Trimming took 5 bases from V and 0 from J, leaving 14 bases between them. CDR1 is SEHNR and CDR2 is FQNEAQ in the germline V gene (reference sequence). The CDR3 is 17 amino acids.

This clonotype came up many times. CDR3 sequence reads: CASSLHPGQGVYGYTF. Here the CDR3 DNA reads TGTGCCAGCAGCTTACACCCGGGACAGGGGGTCTATGGCTACACCTTC. The chain has TRBV7-2 and TRBJ1-2; 11 nucleotides match TRBD1. The CDR3 is 16 amino acids. J gave up 4 bases and V 2 bases, and 6 bases lay outside the gene matches. The germline V gene has CDR1 SGHTA and CDR2 FQGNSA.

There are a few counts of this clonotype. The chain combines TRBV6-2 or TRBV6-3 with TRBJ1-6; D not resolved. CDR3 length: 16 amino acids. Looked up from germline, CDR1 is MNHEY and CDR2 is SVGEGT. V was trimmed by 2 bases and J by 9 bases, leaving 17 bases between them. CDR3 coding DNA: TGTGCCAGCAGTTACCGGGCGGCTCGACTCACTTCACCCCTCCACTTT. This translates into CASSYRAARLTSPLHF.

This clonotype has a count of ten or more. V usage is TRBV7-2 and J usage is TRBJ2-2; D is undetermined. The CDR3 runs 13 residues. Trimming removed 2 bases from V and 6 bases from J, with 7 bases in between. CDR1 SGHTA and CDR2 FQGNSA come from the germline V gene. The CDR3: CASSLPRAGELFF. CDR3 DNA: TGTGCCAGCAGCTTACCCCGGGCCGGGGAGCTGTTTTTT.

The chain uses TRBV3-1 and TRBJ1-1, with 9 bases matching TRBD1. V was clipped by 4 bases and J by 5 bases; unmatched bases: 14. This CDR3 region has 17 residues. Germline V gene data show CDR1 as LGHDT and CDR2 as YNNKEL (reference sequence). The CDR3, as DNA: TGTGCCAGCAGCCTTGTCCCGGGACAGGGTACGGGGACTGAAGCTTTCTTT. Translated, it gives CASSLVPGQGTGTEAFF.

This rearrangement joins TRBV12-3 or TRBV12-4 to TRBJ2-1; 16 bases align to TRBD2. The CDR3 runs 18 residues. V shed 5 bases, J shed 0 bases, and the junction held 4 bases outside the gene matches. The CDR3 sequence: CASSPGTSGGASYNEQFF. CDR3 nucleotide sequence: TGTGCCAGCAGTCCCGGGACTAGCGGGGGGGCCTCCTACAATGAGCAGTTCTTC.

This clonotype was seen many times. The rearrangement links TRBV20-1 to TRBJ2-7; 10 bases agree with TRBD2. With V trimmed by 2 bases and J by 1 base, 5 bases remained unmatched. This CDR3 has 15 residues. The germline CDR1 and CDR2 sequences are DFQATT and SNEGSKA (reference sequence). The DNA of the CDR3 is TGCAGTGCTAGAAGCCTAGCGGGGGTTTCCTACGAGCAGTACGTC. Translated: CSARSLAGVSYEQYV.

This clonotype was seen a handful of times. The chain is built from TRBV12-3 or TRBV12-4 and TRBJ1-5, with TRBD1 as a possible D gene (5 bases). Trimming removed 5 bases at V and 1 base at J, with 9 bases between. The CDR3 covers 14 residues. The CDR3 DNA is TGTGCCAGCAGTACTAGGGACAGCAATCAGCCCCAGCATTTT. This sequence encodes CASSTRDSNQPQHF.

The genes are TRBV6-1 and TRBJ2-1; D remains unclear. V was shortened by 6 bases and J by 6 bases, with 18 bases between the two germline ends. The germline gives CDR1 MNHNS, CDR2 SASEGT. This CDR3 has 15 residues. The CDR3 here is CASSVLGSPPNEQFF. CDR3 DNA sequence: TGTGCCAGCAGCGTTCTAGGTTCCCCTCCCAATGAGCAGTTCTTC.

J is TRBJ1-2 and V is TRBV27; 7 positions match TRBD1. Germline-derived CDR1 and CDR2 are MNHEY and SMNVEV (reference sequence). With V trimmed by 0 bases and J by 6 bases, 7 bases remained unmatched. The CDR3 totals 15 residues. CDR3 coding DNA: TGTGCCAGCAGTTTATCAGGGGGCCTAGTAAATGGCTACACCTTC. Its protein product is CASSLSGGLVNGYTF.

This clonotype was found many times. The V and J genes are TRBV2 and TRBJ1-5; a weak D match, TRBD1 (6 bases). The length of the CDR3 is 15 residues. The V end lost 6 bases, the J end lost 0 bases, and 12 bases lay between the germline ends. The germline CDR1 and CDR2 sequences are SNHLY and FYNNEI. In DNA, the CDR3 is TGTGCCAGCAGAACAGGGAGCTATAGCAATCAGCCCCAGCATTTT. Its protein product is CASRTGSYSNQPQHF.

The CDR3: CATSETGTSGNEQFF. The CDR3 DNA reads as TGTGCCACCAGTGAGACCGGGACTAGCGGCAATGAGCAGTTCTTC. This chain connects TRBV24-1 to TRBJ2-1, with TRBD2 identical over 11 bases. Trimming took 4 bases from V and 6 from J; bases not matched to a gene: 4. Germline CDR1 and CDR2: KGHDR and SFDVKD. CDR3 length: 15 residues.

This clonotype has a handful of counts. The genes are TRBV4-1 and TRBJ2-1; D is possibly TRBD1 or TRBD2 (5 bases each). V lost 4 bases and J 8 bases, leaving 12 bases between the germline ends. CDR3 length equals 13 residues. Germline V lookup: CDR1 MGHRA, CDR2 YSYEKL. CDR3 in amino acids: CASSRRDRDEQFF. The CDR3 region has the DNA TGCGCCAGCAGCCGCCGGGACCGAGATGAGCAGTTCTTC.

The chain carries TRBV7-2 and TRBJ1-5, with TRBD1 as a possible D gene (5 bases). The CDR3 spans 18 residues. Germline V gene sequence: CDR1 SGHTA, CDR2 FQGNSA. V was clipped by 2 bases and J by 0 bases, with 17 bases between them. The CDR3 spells CASSLRGRGEYSNQPQHF. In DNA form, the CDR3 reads TGTGCCAGCAGCTTAAGGGGCCGGGGCGAGTATAGCAATCAGCCCCAGCATTTT.

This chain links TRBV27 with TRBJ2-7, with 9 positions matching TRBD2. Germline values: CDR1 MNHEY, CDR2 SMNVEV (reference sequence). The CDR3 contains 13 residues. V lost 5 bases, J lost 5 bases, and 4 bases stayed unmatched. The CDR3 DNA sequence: TGTGCCAGCAGTCCCCAGCGGGGGGACGAGCAGTACTTC. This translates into CASSPQRGDEQYF.

CDR3 nucleotide sequence: TGTGCCAGCAGCAATGCGAGGAGGACCTCCTACGAGCAGTACTTC. Amino acids: CASSNARRTSYEQYF. The V and J genes are TRBV12-3 or TRBV12-4 and TRBJ2-7; possibly TRBD2 for D (5 bases). This CDR3 is built from 15 residues. V was pared by 6 bases and J by 0 bases, with 15 bases between.

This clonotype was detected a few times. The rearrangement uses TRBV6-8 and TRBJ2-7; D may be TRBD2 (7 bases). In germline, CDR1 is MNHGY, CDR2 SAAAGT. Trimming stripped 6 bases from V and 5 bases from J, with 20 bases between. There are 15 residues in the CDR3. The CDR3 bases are TGTGCCAGCAGCCCTGGGGAGGGGGGATTCAACGAGCAGTACTTC. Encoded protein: CASSPGEGGFNEQYF.

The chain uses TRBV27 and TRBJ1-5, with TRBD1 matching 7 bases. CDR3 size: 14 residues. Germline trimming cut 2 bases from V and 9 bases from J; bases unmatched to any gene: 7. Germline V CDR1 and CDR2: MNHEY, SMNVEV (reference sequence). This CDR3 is CASSLGTADRPQHF. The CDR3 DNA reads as TGTGCCAGCAGTTTAGGGACAGCCGATCGGCCCCAGCATTTT.

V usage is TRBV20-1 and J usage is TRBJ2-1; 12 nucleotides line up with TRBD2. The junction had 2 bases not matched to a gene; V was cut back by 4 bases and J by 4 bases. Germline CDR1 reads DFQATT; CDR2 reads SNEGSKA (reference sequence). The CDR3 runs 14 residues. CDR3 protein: CSATGLAGYNEQFF. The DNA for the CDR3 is TGCAGTGCTACAGGACTAGCGGGGTACAATGAGCAGTTCTTC.

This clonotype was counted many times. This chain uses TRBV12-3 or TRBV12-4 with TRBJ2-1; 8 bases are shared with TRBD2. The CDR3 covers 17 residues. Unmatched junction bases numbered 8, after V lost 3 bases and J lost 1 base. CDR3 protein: CASSFSRGGRSYNEQFF. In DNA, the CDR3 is TGTGCCAGCAGTTTCTCCCGCGGGGGGCGTTCCTACAATGAGCAGTTCTTC.